This passage covers 31 T cell receptor beta chains from one sample sequenced in a study of CD8 T cells in Susac syndrome. With random hexamers, 0.5 to 1 ug RNA was reverse transcribed. Via MiXCR, TCRdb re-called the immunoSEQ multiplex PCR reads, giving one row per CDR3 protein. The table lists about 140,000 distinct CDR3 sequences, more than 85% of them singletons. Sample: CD4+ T cells from PBMCs. These receptors were obtained from a human donor with Susac syndrome.

The chain combines TRBV10-3 with TRBJ1-4, with D uncertain. The germline V gene has CDR1 ENHRY and CDR2 SYGVKD. This CDR3 is built from 14 residues. V was pared by 6 bases and J by 1 base, with 9 bases between. Here the CDR3 DNA reads TGTGCCATCAGCGAGGGTGGAACTAATGAAAAACTGTTTTTT. Its protein is CAISEGGTNEKLFF.

This clonotype was seen only once. The chain joins TRBV7-9 to TRBJ1-1; TRBD1 aligns across 7 bases. Trimming at V came to 1 base and at J to 3 bases, leaving 5 bases not matched to a gene. CDR3 length: 15 amino acids. The V gene's germline CDR1 is SEHNR and CDR2 FQNEAQ (reference sequence). The CDR3 coding sequence is TGTGCCAGCAGCTTAGGTGACAGGGTGGACACTGAAGCTTTCTTT. Its translation is CASSLGDRVDTEAFF.

J is TRBJ1-6 and V is TRBV14; TRBD1 agrees at 9 bases. This CDR3 is 15 amino acids long. The V and J ends lost 3 bases and 6 bases, in that order; junction bases with no gene match: 3. Per germline, CDR1 SGHDN and CDR2 FVKESK. CDR3 DNA sequence: TGTGCCAGCAGCCAGGTGACAGGGGGTAATTCACCCCTCCACTTT. Amino acids: CASSQVTGGNSPLHF.

This sequence joins TRBV29-1 and TRBJ2-7, with D possibly being TRBD1 or TRBD2 (5 bases each). V was trimmed by 2 bases and J by 11 bases, leaving 13 bases between them. CDR3 length: 11 residues. Germline assignment: CDR1 SQVTM and CDR2 ANQGSEA. The CDR3: CSVEYLEGKYF. CDR3 coding DNA: TGCAGCGTTGAATACCTAGAGGGGAAGTACTTC.

The gene calls are TRBV20-1 and TRBJ2-3; no definite D call. V was pared by 1 base and J by 6 bases, with 14 bases between. The CDR3 has 14 residues. Looked up from germline, CDR1 is DFQATT and CDR2 is SNEGSKA (reference sequence). The CDR3 sequence: CSARGLSPIDTQYF. Here the CDR3 DNA reads TGCAGTGCTAGAGGCCTATCCCCGATCGATACGCAGTATTTT.

The chain has TRBV9 and TRBJ2-6; 7 bases match TRBD1. The CDR3 is 16 residues long. Losses at the gene ends were 3 bases for V and 1 base for J; bases not matched to a gene: 4. Germline values: CDR1 SGDLS, CDR2 YYNGEE. The CDR3 region is CASSATQGSGANVLTF. The DNA for the CDR3 is TGTGCCAGCAGCGCCACACAGGGGTCTGGGGCCAACGTCCTGACTTTC.

J is TRBJ1-5 and V is TRBV30; D not certain. Germline CDR1 reads GTSNPN; CDR2 reads SVGIG (reference sequence). This CDR3 has 16 residues. The V and J ends lost 0 bases and 3 bases respectively, with 15 bases between them. The CDR3 coding sequence is TGTGCCTGGAGTGTACACCTCCGGGAGAACAATCAGCCCCAGCATTTT. This sequence encodes CAWSVHLRENNQPQHF.

For the CDR3, the DNA is TGTGCCTGGAGCCTCAGGATGAACAATGAGCAGTTCTTC. This translates into CAWSLRMNNEQFF. The V call is TRBV30, the J call TRBJ2-1; no reliable D call. Germline V gene lookup returns CDR1 GTSNPN and CDR2 SVGIG (reference sequence). Trimming cost V 3 bases and J 5 bases, with 11 bases left between them. The CDR3 is made up of 13 amino acids.

V gene TRBV5-1 combines with J gene TRBJ1-2; 12 positions agree with TRBD1. CDR1 and CDR2 (germline): SGHRS, YFSETQ. This CDR3 has 14 residues. V gave up 4 bases and J gave up 4 bases; unmatched junction bases: 2. The CDR3 sequence is CASSRGQGAYGYTF. CDR3 nucleotide sequence: TGCGCCAGCAGCCGGGGACAGGGGGCCTATGGCTACACCTTC.

The J gene is TRBJ1-1, the V gene TRBV4-3; D gene uncertain. CDR1 is LGHNA and CDR2 is YSLEER in the germline V gene. The CDR3 covers 9 residues. The V end was cut by 11 bases, the J end by 11 bases, with 12 bases between. Here the CDR3 reads CASPDGAFF. The CDR3 DNA reads TGCGCCTCCCCCGACGGGGCTTTCTTT.

The V and J genes are TRBV28 and TRBJ2-2; no clear D. Trimming shortened V by 2 bases and J by 6 bases, and 13 bases separated the two germline ends. This CDR3 is built from 15 residues. Per the germline V gene, CDR1 is MDHEN and CDR2 is SYDVKM. The CDR3 sequence is CASSLLRNQAGELFF. DNA for the CDR3: TGTGCCAGCAGTTTACTTCGTAACCAGGCCGGGGAGCTGTTTTTT. Full variable domain (missing parts from reference TRBV28 and TRBJ2-2): DVKVTQSSRYLVKRTGEKVFLECVQDMDHENMFWYRQDPGLGLRLIYFSYDVKMKEKGDIPEGYSVSREKKERFSLILESASTNQTSMYLCASSLLRNQAGELFFGEGSRLTVL.

CDR3 sequence reads: CASMSGAWGQETQYF. As DNA, the CDR3 is TGTGCCAGCATGAGCGGGGCCTGGGGCCAAGAGACCCAGTACTTC. This chain joins TRBV28 and TRBJ2-5; TRBD2 matches at 7 bases. In germline, CDR1 is MDHEN, CDR2 SYDVKM. V dropped 7 bases and J dropped 1; count of bases not matched to a gene: 9. The CDR3 is 15 residues long.

The gene calls are TRBV30 and TRBJ2-1; weak D call: TRBD2 (5 bases). V was clipped by 5 bases and J by 4 bases, with 12 bases between them. The CDR3 has 13 amino acids. Germline CDR1 and CDR2: GTSNPN and SVGIG (reference sequence). This CDR3 is CAWAGNQYNEQFF. DNA of the CDR3: TGTGCCTGGGCCGGGAACCAGTACAATGAGCAGTTCTTC.

This clonotype was found once. The J gene is TRBJ2-1, the V gene TRBV10-3, with D tentatively TRBD2 (5 bases). The V and J ends lost 2 bases and 6 bases respectively, with 8 bases between them. CDR1 and CDR2 from the germline V gene are ENHRY and SYGVKD. CDR3 length: 13 residues. The CDR3 reads CAISEMSGNEQFF. DNA of the CDR3: TGTGCCATCAGTGAGATGAGCGGCAATGAGCAGTTCTTC.

V is TRBV5-4 and J is TRBJ2-3; D tentatively reads TRBD1 or TRBD2 (5 bases each). CDR1 is SGHNT and CDR2 is YYREEE in the germline V gene (reference sequence). CDR3 length: 15 residues. Deletions cut 4 bases from V and 0 bases from J, with 12 bases between. The CDR3 DNA is TGTGCCAGCAGCCCGGGGACCACCAGCACAGATACGCAGTATTTT. Protein: CASSPGTTSTDTQYF.

CDR3 residues: CASSQDRDRNTGELFF. The CDR3 DNA follows: TGCGCCAGCAGCCAAGATAGGGATAGGAACACCGGGGAGCTGTTTTTT. The rearrangement links TRBV4-1 to TRBJ2-2; D gene unclear. The CDR3 runs 16 residues. Germline CDR1 is MGHRA and CDR2 is YSYEKL. V lost 0 bases, J lost 1 base, and 9 bases lay in between.

This sequence joins TRBV28 and TRBJ2-7, with D perhaps matching TRBD1 (6 bases). The CDR3 has 13 amino acids. V lost 4 bases and J lost 2, with 9 bases in between. From germline, CDR1 is MDHEN and CDR2 SYDVKM. Here the CDR3 reads CASSSPGAYEQYF. The CDR3 coding sequence is TGTGCCAGCAGTTCCCCAGGGGCCTACGAGCAGTACTTC. Full variable domain (outside the CDR3, taken from reference TRBV28 and TRBJ2-7): DVKVTQSSRYLVKRTGEKVFLECVQDMDHENMFWYRQDPGLGLRLIYFSYDVKMKEKGDIPEGYSVSREKKERFSLILESASTNQTSMYLCASSSPGAYEQYFGPGTRLTVT.

V and J are TRBV7-8 and TRBJ2-1, with D unresolved. This CDR3 has 13 residues. V dropped 5 bases and J dropped 9 bases, with 14 bases sitting between them. The V gene's germline CDR1 is SGHVS and CDR2 FQNEAQ. CDR3 DNA: TGTGCCAGCAGCACACGACATATCGTTGAGCAGTTCTTC. It specifies CASSTRHIVEQFF.

CDR3 loop: CASSPLAGGENIQYF. Here the CDR3 DNA reads TGTGCCAGCAGTCCGCTAGCGGGGGGCGAGAACATTCAGTACTTC. V and J are TRBV28 and TRBJ2-4, with TRBD2 matching over 11 bases. Germline-derived CDR1 and CDR2 are MDHEN and SYDVKM. J was trimmed by 7 bases and V by 5 bases; bases with no gene match: 7. This CDR3 has 15 residues.

The gene calls are TRBV20-1 and TRBJ1-2; D is possibly TRBD1 (5 bases). The V end lost 1 base, the J end lost 8 bases, and 26 bases lay between the germline ends. Germline CDR1 is DFQATT and CDR2 is SNEGSKA (reference sequence). This CDR3 has 17 amino acids. Here the CDR3 DNA reads TGCAGTGCTAGAGGGGGGGTCACTCGGGTGGGGCTAGGAGGCTACACCTTC. It translates to CSARGGVTRVGLGGYTF.

This chain links TRBV20-1 with TRBJ1-6; perhaps TRBD1 as D (5 bases). The V gene's germline CDR1 is DFQATT and CDR2 SNEGSKA (reference sequence). This CDR3 spans 11 amino acids. The V end was cut by 3 bases, the J end by 9 bases, with 6 bases between. The chain's CDR3 is CSARGVSPLHF. CDR3 coding DNA: TGCAGTGCTAGGGGGGTTTCACCCCTCCACTTT.

The genes are TRBV4-3 and TRBJ1-1; D gene uncertain. The CDR3 is 14 residues long. V lost 0 bases, J lost 4 bases, and 9 bases lay in between. Germline lookup yields CDR1 LGHNA and CDR2 YSLEER. DNA for the CDR3: TGCGCCAGCAGCCAAGAACCGGGAAGCACTGAAGCTTTCTTT. Protein: CASSQEPGSTEAFF.

V usage is TRBV2 and J usage is TRBJ1-2, with 10 nucleotides matching TRBD1. V trimming: 4 bases; J trimming: 6 bases; junction bases outside the gene matches: 5. The CDR3 has 14 residues. CDR1 and CDR2 (germline): SNHLY, FYNNEI. The CDR3 DNA follows: TGTGCCAGCAGTGTTTGGGACAGGGGTCATGGCTACACCTTC. Translation gives CASSVWDRGHGYTF.

This clonotype was counted once. The rearrangement joins TRBV11-2 to TRBJ1-6; the D is unclear. Trimming cost V 2 bases and J 7 bases, with 12 bases left between them. CDR1 SGHAT and CDR2 FQNNGV come from the germline V gene. The CDR3 runs 15 residues. CDR3 protein: CASSLQAAKNSPLHF. The CDR3 nucleotides are TGTGCCAGCAGCTTACAGGCCGCAAAAAATTCACCCCTCCACTTT.

V gene TRBV20-1 combines with J gene TRBJ2-3; 16 positions match TRBD2. Trimming removed 3 bases from V and 7 bases from J; junction bases left unmatched: 4. Looked up from germline, CDR1 is DFQATT and CDR2 is SNEGSKA (reference sequence). CDR3 length: 15 amino acids. The CDR3 spells CSARGTSGRDYTQYF. The CDR3 DNA reads as TGCAGTGCTAGGGGGACTAGCGGGAGGGATTATACGCAGTATTTT.

CDR3 coding DNA: TGTGCCAGCTCACCACCCGGGACAGGGGCTGTCTACGAGCAGTACTTC. It yields the protein CASSPPGTGAVYEQYF. V gene TRBV18 combines with J gene TRBJ2-7, with TRBD1 matching over 10 bases. V was clipped by 0 bases and J by 3 bases; unmatched bases: 5. The CDR3 contains 16 residues. CDR1 KGHSH and CDR2 LQKENI come from the germline V gene.

This clonotype came up once. The chain uses TRBV7-9 and TRBJ2-1; TRBD1 is a possible D gene (5 bases). Per germline, CDR1 SEHNR and CDR2 FQNEAQ (reference sequence). CDR3 length: 13 residues. V was pared by 5 bases and J by 10 bases, with 15 bases between. CDR3 nucleotide sequence: TGTGCCAGCAGCGTCGCAGGGCCTGGGGAGCAGTTCTTC. The encoded protein is CASSVAGPGEQFF.

The chain is built from TRBV28 and TRBJ2-7; D perhaps matches TRBD1 (6 bases). V lost 3 bases and J 2 bases, leaving 11 bases between the germline ends. This CDR3 has 14 residues. Germline V gene data show CDR1 as MDHEN and CDR2 as SYDVKM. CDR3 region: CASSLGTPTYEQYF. As DNA, the CDR3 is TGTGCCAGCAGTTTGGGGACACCAACCTACGAGCAGTACTTC.

This clonotype was seen only once. The chain couples TRBV30 to TRBJ2-2; D unclear. The CDR3 consists of 14 residues. Germline V gene sequence: CDR1 GTSNPN, CDR2 SVGIG (reference sequence). Trimming cost V 0 bases and J 5 bases, with 10 bases left between them. CDR3 sequence: CAWSVIRSTGELFF. The CDR3 nucleotides read TGTGCCTGGAGTGTGATTAGGAGTACCGGGGAGCTGTTTTTT. The complete variable domain, with remaining parts taken from reference TRBV30 and TRBJ2-2, reads SQTIHQWPATLVQPVGSPLSLECTVEGTSNPNLYWYRQAAGRGLQLLFYSVGIGQISSEVPQNLSASRPQDRQFILSSKKLLLSDSGFYLCAWSVIRSTGELFFGEGSRLTVL.

A single count supports this clonotype. The chain couples TRBV27 to TRBJ1-2; 8 bases line up with TRBD1. V shed 5 bases, J shed 3 bases, and the junction held 2 bases outside the gene matches. This CDR3 region has 13 residues. Per the germline V gene, CDR1 is MNHEY and CDR2 is SMNVEV (reference sequence). The CDR3 nucleotides are TGTGCCAGCAGTCTGACAGGGGACTATGGCTACACCTTC. It is translated as CASSLTGDYGYTF.

The chain joins TRBV9 to TRBJ2-7, with a possible D match to TRBD1 (6 bases). Germline V gives CDR1 SGDLS, CDR2 YYNGEE. The CDR3 spans 15 residues. Trimming shortened V by 0 bases and J by 3 bases, and 13 bases separated the two germline ends. Here the CDR3 reads CASSVADSAGYEQYF. For the CDR3, the DNA is TGTGCCAGCAGCGTAGCGGACAGTGCTGGCTACGAGCAGTACTTC.